The 18 T cell receptor beta chains in this list originate from one sample, sequenced in a study of blood T cells in healthy people across ages. For the second PCR, which ran for roughly 7 to 11 cycles, a sample-barcoded 5' primer and a J-beta primer mix were used. MiXCR, run by TCRdb on the 5' RACE reads, gives a single entry per CDR3 protein. The sample gives about 780,000 distinct CDR3 sequences, 60% to 80% of which show up once; 25% to 35% is in the top ten. Specimen: blood. These receptors were taken from a man aged 30-40 years in good health.

The chain is built from TRBV29-1 and TRBJ2-3; D gene uncertain. Looked up from germline, CDR1 is SQVTM and CDR2 is ANQGSEA. The CDR3 contains 12 residues. V lost 3 bases and J lost 2, with 6 bases in between. In DNA, the CDR3 is TGCAGCGTTGACGCGTCCACAGATACGCAGTATTTT. Translating gives CSVDASTDTQYF.

V gene TRBV29-1 combines with J gene TRBJ2-5, with 8 bases aligning to TRBD2. Looked up from germline, CDR1 is SQVTM and CDR2 is ANQGSEA. The CDR3 is 15 amino acids. J gave up 4 bases and V 4 bases, and 11 bases lay outside the gene matches. CDR3 loop: CSVAETGGYGETQYF. The CDR3 coding sequence is TGCAGCGTTGCCGAAACGGGGGGGTACGGAGAGACCCAGTACTTC.

This clonotype appeared many times. The J gene is TRBJ2-5, the V gene TRBV6-5; the match to TRBD2 covers 9 bases. The V and J ends lost 6 bases and 4 bases, in that order; junction bases with no gene match: 9. The CDR3 spans 15 residues. Germline CDR1 and CDR2: MNHEY and SVGAGI. The CDR3 is CASRPSGGPVETQYF. The CDR3 nucleotides are TGTGCCAGCAGGCCCAGCGGGGGGCCCGTAGAGACCCAGTACTTC.

The chain is built from TRBV29-1 and TRBJ1-1; 8 bases fit TRBD1. V lost 2 bases and J lost 0; bases outside the gene matches: 2. Germline V gene lookup returns CDR1 SQVTM and CDR2 ANQGSEA. The CDR3 totals 14 residues. Here the CDR3 DNA reads TGCAGCGTTGAAATGGGACAGGTGAACACTGAAGCTTTCTTT. It codes for CSVEMGQVNTEAFF.

The gene calls are TRBV29-1 and TRBJ2-5; D may match TRBD1 or TRBD2 (5 bases each). Trimming stripped 2 bases from V and 11 bases from J, with 15 bases between. This CDR3 comprises 12 residues. The germline V gene encodes CDR1 SQVTM and CDR2 ANQGSEA. CDR3 residues: CSVEYEGSEQYF. CDR3 sequence (DNA): TGCAGCGTTGAATATGAGGGGTCTGAGCAGTACTTC.

Comments on this clonotype: Mismatch with germline at one junction end may stem from a read error. This rearrangement joins TRBV28 to TRBJ2-7; D is unclear. Germline CDR1 MDHEN, CDR2 SYDVKM. The CDR3 is 16 amino acids. The CDR3 here is CAGSFEPSRNSYEQYF. CDR3 sequence (DNA): TGTGCCGGCAGCTTTGAACCTTCAAGGAATTCCTACGAGCAGTACTTC.

This chain uses TRBV25-1 with TRBJ2-4; 10 bases are a match to TRBD1. Matching the DNA end better, TRBJ2-7 makes the J call doubtful. Germline CDR1 reads MGHDK; CDR2 reads SYGVNS. This CDR3 region has 15 residues. CDR3: CASPEPDRGDHEQYF. The CDR3 DNA sequence: TGTGCCAGCCCCGAACCGGACAGGGGGGACCACGAGCAGTACTTC.

This chain uses TRBV5-1 with TRBJ1-1; D is ambiguous. Germline-derived CDR1 and CDR2 are SGHRS and YFSETQ. V lost 4 bases and J 0 bases, leaving 10 bases between the germline ends. CDR3 length equals 14 residues. The CDR3 DNA sequence: TGCGCCAGCAGCCCCCGTCGGGTGAACACTGAAGCTTTCTTT. Protein sequence: CASSPRRVNTEAFF.

V gene TRBV6-5 combines with J gene TRBJ2-7; 9 bases map to TRBD1. The tail of the sequence fits TRBJ2-5 better, so the J call may be wrong. The CDR3 sequence is 14 residues long. CDR1 MNHEY and CDR2 SVGAGI come from the germline V gene. Written as DNA, the CDR3 is TGTGCCAGCAGATTTGGACAGGGGCGGGAGACCCAGTACTTC. Encoded protein: CASRFGQGRETQYF.

V usage is TRBV10-3 and J usage is TRBJ2-6; D might be TRBD1 (7 bases). This CDR3 has 17 amino acids. Looked up from germline, CDR1 is ENHRY and CDR2 is SYGVKD. V lost 3 bases to trimming and J lost 2 bases, with 14 bases between them. CDR3 in DNA: TGTGCCATCAGTGATAGAGGAGGGGGCGCTGGGGCCAACGTCCTGACTTTC. This sequence encodes CAISDRGGGAGANVLTF.

In this sample, this clonotype turned up a few times. CDR3 nucleotides: TGCAGCGTTTACTGGGGGGGACTAGGGAGTGAGCAGTTCTTC. This translates into CSVYWGGLGSEQFF. The chain links TRBV29-1 to TRBJ2-1; 8 bases are a match to TRBD2. The CDR3 sequence is 14 residues long. Trimming took 5 bases from V and 9 from J; bases not matched to a gene: 12. The germline CDR1 and CDR2 sequences are SQVTM and ANQGSEA.

This clonotype was recorded a few times. The genes are TRBV7-2 and TRBJ2-7; 7 bases are a match to TRBD1. The junction had 13 bases not matched to a gene; V was cut back by 5 bases and J by 0 bases. CDR1 is SGHTA and CDR2 is FQGNSA in the germline V gene. This CDR3 is 17 amino acids long. Written as DNA, the CDR3 is TGTGCCAGCAGCGGAGATAAGAGGGGGCTGAGCTCCTACGAGCAGTACTTC. It codes for CASSGDKRGLSSYEQYF. Supplemented by reference TRBV7-2 and TRBJ2-7, the full variable domain reads GAGVSQSPSNKVTEKGKDVELRCDPISGHTALYWYRQSLGQGLEFLIYFQGNSAPDKSGLPSDRFSAERTGGSVSTLTIQRTQQEDSAVYLCASSGDKRGLSSYEQYFGPGTRLTVT.

As for this clonotype: This sequence may be a read error, since a much larger clone differs from it by one base. This chain links TRBV28 with TRBJ2-5; no clear D gene. The J call is doubtful: the DNA matches TRBJ2-7 better. The germline CDR1 and CDR2 sequences are MDHEN and SYDVKM. The CDR3 totals 14 residues. CDR3 amino acids: CASRGTTVFHEQYF. For the CDR3, the DNA is TGTGCCAGCAGGGGAACCACAGTTTTCCACGAGCAGTACTTC.

This rearrangement joins TRBV18 to TRBJ1-5, with unresolved D. Trimming cost V 8 bases and J 0 bases, with 14 bases left between them. Looked up from germline, CDR1 is KGHSH and CDR2 is LQKENI. The CDR3 contains 15 residues. The CDR3 nucleotides are TGTGCCAGCCCCCCCGACGATTATAGCAATCAGCCCCAGCATTTT. The encoded protein is CASPPDDYSNQPQHF.

In its sample, this clonotype was seen a few times. The chain has TRBV7-2 and TRBJ2-1, with TRBD1 matching over 10 bases. The CDR3 runs to 15 residues. After removal of 4 bases from V and 4 bases from J, the junction contained 4 bases not matched to a gene. Germline V gene lookup returns CDR1 SGHTA and CDR2 FQGNSA. The CDR3 DNA sequence: TGTGCCAGCAGCTGGGGACAGGGGTATTACAATGAGCAGTTCTTC. Translated: CASSWGQGYYNEQFF.

This chain connects TRBV7-2 to TRBJ2-7; no firm D call. The CDR3 totals 14 residues. Germline V gives CDR1 SGHTA, CDR2 FQGNSA. Trimming cost V 1 base and J 2 bases, with 9 bases left between them. CDR3 region: CASSLVRTTYEQYF. The DNA for the CDR3 is TGTGCCAGCAGCTTAGTCCGTACCACCTACGAGCAGTACTTC.

Details on this clonotype: A read error may produce the germline difference seen at one junction end. The gene calls are TRBV4-2 and TRBJ2-3; a weak D match, TRBD1 (7 bases). This CDR3 contains 17 residues. Germline loops: CDR1 LGHNA, CDR2 YNFKEQ. The CDR3 coding sequence is TGTGCCAGTAGCCAAGAGGGGGCGGGGCGAAGCACAGATACGCAGTATTTT. Amino acids: CASSQEGAGRSTDTQYF.

This CDR3 reads CASSALGQGKNEQYF. The CDR3, as DNA: TGTGCCAGCAGCGCATTGGGGCAGGGGAAAAATGAGCAGTACTTC. The chain links TRBV27 to TRBJ2-5; a possible D gene is TRBD1 (6 bases). The V end was cut by 6 bases, the J end by 11 bases, with 25 bases between. CDR1 MNHEY and CDR2 SMNVEV come from the germline V gene (reference sequence). The CDR3 spans 15 residues.